This T cell receptor beta chain was found in a study of T cell changes during pregnancy in multiple sclerosis. This table comes from immunoSEQ multiplex PCR, and its TCRdb copy is limited to in-frame clones, with some not included. In the table there are approximately 18,000 clones, around 86% of which are singletons. Source: CD8+ T cells from peripheral blood mononuclear cells, taken in the third trimester of pregnancy. This clonotype originated in a female donor in good health, enrolled as a control in a pregnancy study.

The CDR3 sequence is CASSQDRGQAYGYTF. CDR3 DNA: TGCGCCAGCAGCCAAGATCGGGGACAGGCCTATGGCTACACCTTC. This sequence joins TRBV4-3 and TRBJ1-2, with 8 nucleotides matching TRBD1. The V and J ends lost 0 bases and 4 bases, in that order; junction bases with no gene match: 4. Germline-derived CDR1 and CDR2 are LGHNA and YSLEER. The CDR3 is made up of 15 amino acids.